This T cell receptor beta chain stems from a study of blood T cell repertoires in COVID-19. This clone was found once. CDR1 and CDR2 (germline): MDHEN, SYDVKM. This CDR3 is 15 amino acids long. Trimming took off 7 bases at V and 4 bases at J, with 16 bases between the two ends. Authors' processing steps: Nucleated cell number was recorded as an estimate derived from reference gene primer amplification. TCRdb keeps only in-frame clones here, not all; method: immunoSEQ multiplex PCR. V and J calls plus clone size are reproduced from that table; the DNA served to infer D and trimming. The sample has 250,000 to 300,000 clones; 88% are singletons.

This clonotype was sampled from a woman aged 25-40 years with COVID-19, enrolled during active disease. The sequenced sample consisted of peripheral blood. The chain employs TRBV28 and TRBJ1-4, with D maybe TRBD1 (6 bases). The DNA for the CDR3 is TGTGCCAGCACCCCTCAGGGACAAAGTAATGAAAAACTGTTTTTT. Residues: CASTPQGQSNEKLFF.